The clone carrying this T cell receptor (beta chain) was seen a single time. No antigen is known for it. The data belong to a study of T cell responses to AZD1222 COVID-19 vaccine. Findings of the study overall: The study sampled repertoires only after the peak T cell response. Donors were largely white British and mainly female; clonal diversity was possibly underestimated. The study found vaccine-associated CD4 TCRs spanning spike, dominant at 160-218 and 743-854. Close to half of spike-specific TCRs reportedly recognize unmutated variant regions.

Generated by immunoSEQ multiplex PCR, the TCRdb table keeps only in-frame clones and is missing some. The sample consists of over 85,000 clones, around 85% of them appearing once. Germline trimming cut 2 bases from V and 2 bases from J; bases unmatched to any gene: 12. The CDR3 has 18 residues. Germline CDR1 is SGHNT and CDR2 is YYREEE (reference sequence). The J gene is TRBJ2-7, the V gene TRBV5-4; 11 positions match TRBD1. The source was peripheral blood, collected 28 days after the second AZD1222 dose. The source of this sequence is an adult who received the AZD1222 COVID-19 vaccine. CDR3 in DNA: TGTGCCAGCAGCTTACGGACAGGGGGCTGGATTGGAACCTACGAGCAGTACTTC. It yields the protein CASSLRTGGWIGTYEQYF.